This T cell receptor beta chain stems from a study of blood T cells in healthy people across ages. With a J-beta primer mix and a sample-barcoded 5' primer, a second PCR ran roughly 6 to 11 cycles. TCRdb itself ran the 5' RACE reads through MiXCR, one entry per CDR3 protein. The data contain around 1.5 million distinct CDR3 sequences, 59% of them singletons. Trimming shortened V by 1 base and J by 4 bases, and 13 bases separated the two germline ends. CDR3 length equals 15 residues. Germline CDR1 SNHLY, CDR2 FYNNEI. The chain employs TRBV2 and TRBJ1-2; no definite D call. Sequencing was carried out using blood. The sequence was obtained from a man younger than 35 in good health. CDR3 in amino acids: CASSEGSADVYGYTF. In DNA form, the CDR3 reads TGTGCCAGCAGTGAAGGATCGGCAGACGTCTATGGCTACACCTTC.